A selection of T cell receptor beta chains follows, all from one sample in a study of blood T cell repertoires in COVID-19. Only in-frame clones appear in the TCRdb table, and some are missing; sequencing was by immunoSEQ multiplex PCR. The sample includes approximately 170,000 clones, about 80% of them seen just once. The sample taken for sequencing was PBMCs or T cells enriched from blood (not recorded which). These receptors originate from a woman between 70 and 85 years old in a cohort exposed to, infected with or recovered from COVID-19 (not recorded which). Both conserved end residues are part of each CDR3. D genes are given only for firm matches. Clone size, where shown, is once, few, many, or a class for clones that have expanded.

TRBD1,TRBV20-1,-,TRBJ1-6,TGCAGTGCTAGTTTGGGACAGGGAGGCTATAATTCACCCCTCCACTTT,CSASLGQGGYNSPLHF
TRBD1,TRBV18,-,TRBJ2-1,TGTGCCAGCTCGCGACAGGGCTTTGAGCAGTTCTTC,CASSRQGFEQFF
-,TRBV12-3/TRBV12-4,-,TRBJ2-7,TGTGCCAGCAGTTTTTCGGTTAGCGAGCAGTACTTC,CASSFSVSEQYF
TRBD1,TRBV6-5,-,TRBJ1-2,TGTGCCAGCAGTACGACAGGGGGCGCGCGGGGCTACACCTTC,CASSTTGGARGYTF
TRBD2,TRBV24-1,-,TRBJ2-3,TGTGCCACCAGTAAGACGGCGGGGGGCTCTGGAACAGATACGCAGTATTTT,CATSKTAGGSGTDTQYF
TRBD1,TRBV4-2,-,TRBJ1-2,TGTGCCAGCAGCCAAGAGTGGACAGGGGGTGCTAACTATGGCTACACCTTC,CASSQEWTGGANYGYTF
TRBD1,TRBV7-8,-,TRBJ1-4,TGTGCCAGCAGCTTAGCGCTGAGGGCCAGGGGGCTAGGAACGACTAATGAAAAACTGTTTTTT,CASSLALRARGLGTTNEKLFF
TRBD2,TRBV6-5,-,TRBJ2-1,TGTGCCAGCAGCGGCAGCGGGAGGTCCTACAATGAGCAGTTCTTC,CASSGSGRSYNEQFF
TRBD2,TRBV3-1/TRBV3-2,-,TRBJ2-1,TGTGCCAGCAGCCAAGACGCCAGCGGGAGTTTGAATGAGCAGTTCTTC,CASSQDASGSLNEQFF
TRBD2,TRBV6-5,-,TRBJ2-1,TGTGCCAGCGCCCAGGCGGGAGGGCCGGGGGAGCAGTTCTTC,CASAQAGGPGEQFF
TRBD2,TRBV18,-,TRBJ2-1,TGTGCCAGCTCACCAACTGGACTAGCGGGGACCCTGAGCTCCTACAATGAGCAGTTCTTC,CASSPTGLAGTLSSYNEQFF
-,TRBV9,once,TRBJ1-1,TGTGCCAGCAGCGTAATGGGAGCCACTGAAGCTTTCTTT,CASSVMGATEAFF
TRBD1,TRBV28,-,TRBJ2-7,TGTGCCAGCAGCCCCGCGGGACAGGGCTCCTACGAGCAGTACTTC,CASSPAGQGSYEQYF
-,TRBV28,few,TRBJ2-1,TGTGCCAGCGGAGTTTTCTCACCAAGCCCGCTTCGCAATGAGCAGTTCTTC,CASGVFSPSPLRNEQFF
-,TRBV11-3,-,TRBJ2-7,TGTGCCAGCAGCTCCCCCACCTCCGGGAGCGAGCAGTACTTC,CASSSPTSGSEQYF
-,TRBV5-1,-,TRBJ2-5,TGCGCCAGCAGCTTGATCCAGAATGCAGAGACCCAGTACTTC,CASSLIQNAETQYF
-,TRBV5-1,-,TRBJ2-6,TGCGCCAGCAGCTTGGCCGTTCAGACTGGGGCCAACGTCCTGACTTTC,CASSLAVQTGANVLTF
TRBD1,TRBV6-6,-,TRBJ2-7,TGTGCCAGCAGTTCTCCCACAGGGGCTGTCTACGAGCAGTACTTC,CASSSPTGAVYEQYF
TRBD1,TRBV4-2,-,TRBJ2-5,TGTGCCAGCAGCCAACAGGGGGACACGATCCAAGAGACCCAGTACTTC,CASSQQGDTIQETQYF
-,TRBV28,-,TRBJ2-1,TGTGCCAGCAGTACGACAGTTTACAATGAGCAGTTCTTC,CASSTTVYNEQFF
-,TRBV7-2,-,TRBJ1-1,TGTGCCAGCAGTACACAGGGAGACACTGAAGCTTTCTTT,CASSTQGDTEAFF
TRBD1,TRBV24-1,-,TRBJ1-6,TGTGCCACCAACCGGGACAGTAATTCACCCCTCCACTTT,CATNRDSNSPLHF
TRBD2,TRBV7-2,-,TRBJ2-5,TGTGCCAGCAGCTTAGCGGGAGTGGCTAGCGGCCAGGGGACCCAGTACTTC,CASSLAGVASGQGTQYF
TRBD1,TRBV4-1,-,TRBJ1-1,TGCGCCAGCAGCCAAGCTTACAGGGGTTGGAGCACTGAAGCTTTCTTT,CASSQAYRGWSTEAFF
-,TRBV6-5,-,TRBJ2-1,TGTGCCAGCAGTTACTCGATCAGTGAGCGCTACAATGAGCAGTTCTTC,CASSYSISERYNEQFF
TRBD2,TRBV27,-,TRBJ2-7,TGTGCCAGCAGTCTGGGGGGGACCCACGTCTCCTACGAGCAGTACTTC,CASSLGGTHVSYEQYF
-,TRBV19,few,TRBJ1-3,TGTGCCAGTAAGGAACAGACCTCTGGAAACACCATATATTTT,CASKEQTSGNTIYF
TRBD1,TRBV5-1,once,TRBJ2-7,TGCGCCAGCAGCTTGTGGGGGACAGGGATCAGCGATGTGGGCTACGAGCAGTACTTC,CASSLWGTGISDVGYEQYF
TRBD1,TRBV6-5,few,TRBJ1-2,TGTGCCAGCAGTTACTCGATAGGGGGCGGATATGGCTACACCTTC,CASSYSIGGGYGYTF
TRBD1,TRBV7-6,-,TRBJ2-5,TGTGCCAGCAGCACATCTAGAGCCGGGACAGGGAAACAAGAGACCCAGTACTTC,CASSTSRAGTGKQETQYF
TRBD1,TRBV6-5,-,TRBJ1-2,TGTGCCAGCATCCGGACAGGGGATAACTATGGCTACACCTTC,CASIRTGDNYGYTF
-,TRBV19,-,TRBJ2-5,TGTGCCAGTAGTATGGGAGCAAATCAAGAGACCCAGTACTTC,CASSMGANQETQYF
-,TRBV6-2/TRBV6-3,-,TRBJ2-1,TGTGCCAGCAGTTACTTCCCGACTAGGGGACGGCAGTTCTTC,CASSYFPTRGRQFF
-,TRBV20-1,-,TRBJ2-7,TGCAGTGCTTTACAGCTCTATCAGCAGTACTTC,CSALQLYQQYF
TRBD2,TRBV7-9,-,TRBJ2-7,TGTGCCAGCAGCCCACGACTAGCGGGGGCACCAATCGGGATCTACGAGCAGTACTTC,CASSPRLAGAPIGIYEQYF
-,TRBV5-1,-,TRBJ1-1,TGCGCCAGCAGCTTGTGGGACTTGACCACTGAAGCTTTCTTT,CASSLWDLTTEAFF
TRBD1,TRBV19,-,TRBJ1-2,TGTGCCAGTAGTCTAGGTGGGGGACAGTTCTATGGCTACACCTTC,CASSLGGGQFYGYTF
-,TRBV3-1/TRBV3-2,-,TRBJ1-1,TGTGCCAGCAGCCAATTAACTGAAGCTTTCTTT,CASSQLTEAFF
TRBD1,TRBV9,-,TRBJ2-4,TGTGCCAGCACAACAAGACAGGGAATTTCCAAAAACATTCAGTACTTC,CASTTRQGISKNIQYF
-,TRBV11-3,-,TRBJ1-3,TGTGCCAGCAGCTTAGGAGGGGACACTGGAAACACCATATATTTT,CASSLGGDTGNTIYF
-,TRBV20-1,few,TRBJ1-4,TGCAGTGCTGAGCGGGAGGAAAAACTGTTTTTT,CSAEREEKLFF